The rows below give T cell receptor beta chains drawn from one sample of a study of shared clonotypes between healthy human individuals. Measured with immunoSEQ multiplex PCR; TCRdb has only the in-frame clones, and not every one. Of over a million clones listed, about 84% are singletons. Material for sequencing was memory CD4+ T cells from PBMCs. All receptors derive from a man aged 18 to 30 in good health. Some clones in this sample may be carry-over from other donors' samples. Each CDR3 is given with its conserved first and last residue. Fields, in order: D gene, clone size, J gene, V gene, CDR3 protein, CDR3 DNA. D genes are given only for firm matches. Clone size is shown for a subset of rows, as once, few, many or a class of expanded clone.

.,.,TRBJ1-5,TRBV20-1,CSARGGQPQHF,TGCAGTGCTAGAGGGGGGCAGCCCCAGCATTTT
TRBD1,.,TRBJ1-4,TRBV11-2,CASSLDRGVSNEKLFF,TGTGCCAGCAGCTTGGACAGGGGGGTATCTAATGAAAAACTGTTTTTT
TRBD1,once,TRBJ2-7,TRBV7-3,CASSFTGQGTYEQYF,TGTGCCAGCAGCTTCACAGGACAGGGGACCTACGAGCAGTACTTC
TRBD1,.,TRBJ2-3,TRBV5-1,CASRTGGTATDTQYF,TGCGCCAGCAGGACAGGGGGCACGGCCACAGATACGCAGTATTTT
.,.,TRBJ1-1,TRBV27,CASSLSGWNTEAFF,TGTGCCAGCAGCTTATCAGGGTGGAACACTGAAGCTTTCTTT
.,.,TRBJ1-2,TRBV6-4,CASRPTVTNYGYTF,TGTGCCAGCAGACCCACCGTGACCAACTATGGCTACACCTTC
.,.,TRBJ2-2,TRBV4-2,CASRTRTVTGELFF,TGTGCCAGCCGAACCCGGACAGTAACCGGGGAGCTGTTTTTT
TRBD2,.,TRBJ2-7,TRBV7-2,CASSLERGLYEQYF,TGTGCCAGCAGCTTAGAGCGGGGGCTTTACGAGCAGTACTTC
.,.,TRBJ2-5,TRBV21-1,CASSTPVGDSQETQYF,TGTGCCAGCAGCACCCCTGTTGGGGATTCACAAGAGACCCAGTACTTC
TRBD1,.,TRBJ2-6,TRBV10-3,CAISAQGQVNSGANVLTF,TGTGCCATCAGCGCTCAGGGACAGGTCAACTCTGGGGCCAACGTCCTGACTTTC
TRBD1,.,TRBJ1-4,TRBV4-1,CASSQRTGTKNEKLFF,TGCGCCAGCAGCCAGAGGACAGGGACTAAGAATGAAAAACTGTTTTTT
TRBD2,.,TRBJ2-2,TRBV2,CASSAQRDGGELFF,TGTGCCAGCAGTGCACAGCGGGACGGCGGGGAGCTGTTTTTT
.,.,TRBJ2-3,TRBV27,CASKPRPASTDTQYF,TGTGCCAGCAAACCCCGGCCAGCTAGCACAGATACGCAGTATTTT
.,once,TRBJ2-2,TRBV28,CASRGENTGELFF,TGTGCCAGCAGGGGGGAGAACACCGGGGAGCTGTTTTTT